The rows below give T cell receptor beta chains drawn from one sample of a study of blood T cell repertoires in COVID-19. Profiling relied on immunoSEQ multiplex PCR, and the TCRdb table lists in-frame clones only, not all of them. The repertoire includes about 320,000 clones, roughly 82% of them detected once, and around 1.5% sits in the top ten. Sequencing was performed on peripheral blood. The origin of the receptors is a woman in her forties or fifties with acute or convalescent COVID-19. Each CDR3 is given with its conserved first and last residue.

CDR3aa: CSVLQRFAGKLFF
v_gene: TRBV29-1
j_gene: TRBJ1-4

CDR3aa: CASSPSGWREMGRDEQFF
v_gene: TRBV27
j_gene: TRBJ2-1

CDR3aa: CASSTPKAGTDTQYF
v_gene: TRBV27
j_gene: TRBJ2-3

CDR3aa: CASSLLPGTDTQYF
v_gene: TRBV7-3
j_gene: TRBJ2-3

CDR3aa: CASSPGRTTDTQYF
v_gene: TRBV18
j_gene: TRBJ2-3

CDR3aa: CASSESNGSDSPLHF
v_gene: TRBV10-2
j_gene: TRBJ1-6

CDR3aa: CASSIEQGAYGYTF
v_gene: TRBV7-9
j_gene: TRBJ1-2

CDR3aa: CAIPKGGSANTGELFF
v_gene: TRBV10-3
j_gene: TRBJ2-2

CDR3aa: CASSRDRGRWEQYF
v_gene: TRBV7-2
j_gene: TRBJ2-7

CDR3aa: CASSLGTDTDTQYF
v_gene: TRBV19
j_gene: TRBJ2-3

CDR3aa: CASSQDRGGDLGKNIQYF
v_gene: TRBV14
j_gene: TRBJ2-4

CDR3aa: CASTVGGEAFF
v_gene: TRBV5-4
j_gene: TRBJ1-1

CDR3aa: CASSDREPNTGELFF
v_gene: TRBV4-1
j_gene: TRBJ2-2

CDR3aa: CASSTSTGPTEAFF
v_gene: TRBV13
j_gene: TRBJ1-1

CDR3aa: CAISDRNQPQHF
v_gene: TRBV10-3
j_gene: TRBJ1-5

CDR3aa: CASSWTGELETQYF
v_gene: TRBV13
j_gene: TRBJ2-5

CDR3aa: CASSLSQKLFF
v_gene: TRBV28
j_gene: TRBJ1-4

CDR3aa: CASKKGQGTYYEQYF
v_gene: TRBV28
j_gene: TRBJ2-7

CDR3aa: CASRTTRGSYEQYF
v_gene: TRBV9
j_gene: TRBJ2-7

CDR3aa: CASNPAREYYNEQFF
v_gene: TRBV6-5
j_gene: TRBJ2-1

CDR3aa: CASSRGLAGVYEQYF
v_gene: TRBV3-1/TRBV3-2
j_gene: TRBJ2-7

CDR3aa: CASSPLQGLGNEQFF
v_gene: TRBV18
j_gene: TRBJ2-1

CDR3aa: CASSFSYPGNEQFF
v_gene: TRBV5-4
j_gene: TRBJ2-1

CDR3aa: CASSMDRETYEQYF
v_gene: TRBV2
j_gene: TRBJ2-7

CDR3aa: CASSPPPGGAGYGYTF
v_gene: TRBV28
j_gene: TRBJ1-2

CDR3aa: CASSEGIAGSSTFTANEQFF
v_gene: TRBV2
j_gene: TRBJ2-1

CDR3aa: CASSPRWASRLYEQYF
v_gene: TRBV14
j_gene: TRBJ2-7

CDR3aa: CASSLDLAGTYEQYF
v_gene: TRBV27
j_gene: TRBJ2-7

CDR3aa: CASSDQGATLGSTDTQYF
v_gene: TRBV6-1
j_gene: TRBJ2-3

CDR3aa: CASSLRGGGQETQYF
v_gene: TRBV13
j_gene: TRBJ2-5

CDR3aa: CASSLRQHNEQFF
v_gene: TRBV5-6
j_gene: TRBJ2-1

CDR3aa: CASSYSGLAGVRDTQYF
v_gene: TRBV6-2/TRBV6-3
j_gene: TRBJ2-3

CDR3aa: CASRNEGTSSYEQYF
v_gene: TRBV6-5
j_gene: TRBJ2-7

CDR3aa: CSVGLAGGETQYF
v_gene: TRBV29-1
j_gene: TRBJ2-5

CDR3aa: CASSLLYQPQHF
v_gene: TRBV28
j_gene: TRBJ1-5

CDR3aa: CASSSGQGVGETQYF
v_gene: TRBV7-3
j_gene: TRBJ2-5

CDR3aa: CSVAPSGRREQYF
v_gene: TRBV29-1
j_gene: TRBJ2-7

CDR3aa: CASSSGLAGVGEQFF
v_gene: TRBV5-1
j_gene: TRBJ2-1

CDR3aa: CASSLFRRSSYNEQFF
v_gene: TRBV13
j_gene: TRBJ2-1

CDR3aa: CAWSPPGITDEKLFF
v_gene: TRBV30
j_gene: TRBJ1-4

CDR3aa: CASIFRTNTGELFF
v_gene: TRBV28
j_gene: TRBJ2-2

CDR3aa: CASSGGRPITDTQYF
v_gene: TRBV5-1
j_gene: TRBJ2-3

CDR3aa: CASSWSPFGGTEAFF
v_gene: TRBV5-6
j_gene: TRBJ1-1

CDR3aa: CASSSFGGNYGYTF
v_gene: TRBV6-6
j_gene: TRBJ1-2

CDR3aa: CASSTHRASGELFF
v_gene: TRBV19
j_gene: TRBJ2-2

CDR3aa: CASRQGWDGYTF
v_gene: TRBV6-5
j_gene: TRBJ1-2

CDR3aa: CASSLSRDNSYNEQFF
v_gene: TRBV11-2
j_gene: TRBJ2-1

CDR3aa: CASSEGLAGYNEQFF
v_gene: TRBV2
j_gene: TRBJ2-1

CDR3aa: CAWSVADAYEQYF
v_gene: TRBV30
j_gene: TRBJ2-7

CDR3aa: CATRTSGRPGELFF
v_gene: TRBV24-1
j_gene: TRBJ2-2

CDR3aa: CASSLGLPSQETQYF
v_gene: TRBV11-3
j_gene: TRBJ2-5

CDR3aa: CASSLTGVDGYTF
v_gene: TRBV7-3
j_gene: TRBJ1-2

CDR3aa: CASSIVGTASFRFF
v_gene: TRBV19
j_gene: TRBJ1-4

CDR3aa: CSASLEREPGETQYF
v_gene: TRBV20-1
j_gene: TRBJ2-5

CDR3aa: CASSLKWSGLAAYEQYF
v_gene: TRBV7-2
j_gene: TRBJ2-7

CDR3aa: CASSVAGNQPQHF
v_gene: TRBV9
j_gene: TRBJ1-5

CDR3aa: CASSPRTSGTQFF
v_gene: TRBV7-3
j_gene: TRBJ2-1